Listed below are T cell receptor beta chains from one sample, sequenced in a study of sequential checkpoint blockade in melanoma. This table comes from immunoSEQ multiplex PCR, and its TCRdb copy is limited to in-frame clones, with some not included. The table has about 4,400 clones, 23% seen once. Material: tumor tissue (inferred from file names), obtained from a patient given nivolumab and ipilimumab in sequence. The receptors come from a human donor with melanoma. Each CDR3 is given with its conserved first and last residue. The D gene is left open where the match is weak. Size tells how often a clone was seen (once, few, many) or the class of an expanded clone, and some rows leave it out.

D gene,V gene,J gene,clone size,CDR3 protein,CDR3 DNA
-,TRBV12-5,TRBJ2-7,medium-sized,CASTPLPGTAEQYF,TGTGCCAGCACTCCACTCCCGGGAACCGCCGAGCAGTACTTC
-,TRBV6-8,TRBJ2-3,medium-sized,CASTSGLSTDTQYF,TGTGCCAGCACGTCCGGGCTGAGCACAGATACGCAGTATTTT
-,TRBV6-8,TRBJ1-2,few,CASRLDSLTYGYTF,TGTGCCAGCAGACTCGACAGTCTCACCTATGGCTACACCTTC
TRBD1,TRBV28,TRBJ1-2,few,CAINRDRGINYGYTF,TGTGCCATCAACCGGGACAGGGGAATCAACTATGGCTACACCTTC
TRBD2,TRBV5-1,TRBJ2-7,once,CATSSSGGTYEQYF,TGCGCCACCTCCTCTAGCGGGGGGACCTACGAGCAGTACTTC
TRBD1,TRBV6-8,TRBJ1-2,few,CAISGQGNYGYTF,TGTGCCATCAGTGGACAGGGAAACTATGGCTACACCTTC
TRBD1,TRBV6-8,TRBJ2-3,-,CASSPSWTGVTDTQYF,TGTGCCAGCAGCCCGTCCTGGACAGGGGTAACAGATACGCAGTATTTT
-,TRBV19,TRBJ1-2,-,CASSTPGGAAYGYTF,TGTGCCAGTAGTACGCCTGGGGGCGCGGCCTATGGCTACACCTTC
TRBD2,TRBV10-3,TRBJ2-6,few,CAISEAPGGAGANVLTF,TGTGCCATCAGTGAGGCCCCCGGGGGGGCTGGGGCCAACGTCCTGACTTTC
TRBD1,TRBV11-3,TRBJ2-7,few,CASSPRTGAPTYEQYF,TGTGCCAGCAGCCCGCGGACAGGGGCTCCCACCTACGAGCAGTACTTC
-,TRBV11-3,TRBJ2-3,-,CASSLGGATTDTQYF,TGTGCCAGCAGCCTAGGAGGGGCGACCACAGATACGCAGTATTTT
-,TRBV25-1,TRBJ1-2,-,CASRRGRVYGYTF,TGTGCCAGCAGGAGAGGCAGGGTCTATGGCTACACCTTC
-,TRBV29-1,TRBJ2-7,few,CSVEIDGGSEQYF,TGCAGCGTTGAAATAGATGGAGGGAGTGAGCAGTACTTC
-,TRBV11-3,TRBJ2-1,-,CASSPQRVSGVQFF,TGTGCCAGCAGCCCTCAGCGGGTGTCGGGCGTGCAGTTCTTC
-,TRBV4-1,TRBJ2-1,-,CASSPKTDYNEQFF,TGCGCCAGCAGCCCCAAGACAGATTACAATGAGCAGTTCTTC
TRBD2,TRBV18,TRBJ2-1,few,CASSRPSGGYNEQFF,TGTGCCAGCTCACGACCTAGCGGGGGGTACAATGAGCAGTTCTTC
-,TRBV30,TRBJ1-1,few,CAWSREPRHKNTEAFF,TGTGCCTGGAGTAGAGAACCGAGACATAAGAACACTGAAGCTTTCTTT
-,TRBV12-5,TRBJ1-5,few,CASGLGQASNQPQHF,TGTGCTAGTGGTTTGGGACAGGCTAGCAATCAGCCCCAGCATTTT
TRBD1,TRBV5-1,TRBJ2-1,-,CASSLGTESYNEQFF,TGCGCCAGCAGCCTCGGGACAGAGAGCTACAATGAGCAGTTCTTC
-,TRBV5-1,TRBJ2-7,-,CASSSSGTYNYEQYF,TGCGCCAGCAGCTCTTCCGGGACTTACAACTACGAGCAGTACTTC
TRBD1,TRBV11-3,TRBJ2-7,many,CASSEQGATIYEQYF,TGTGCCAGCAGCGAACAGGGGGCAACTATCTACGAGCAGTACTTC
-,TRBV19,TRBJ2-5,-,CASSRETQETQYF,TGTGCCAGTAGCCGAGAGACCCAAGAGACCCAGTACTTC
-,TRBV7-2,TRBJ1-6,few,CASSLAGGSPLHF,TGTGCCAGCAGTCTCGCAGGAGGTTCACCCCTCCACTTT
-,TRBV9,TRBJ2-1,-,CASSPRGVEQFF,TGTGCCAGCAGCCCAAGGGGGGTTGAGCAGTTCTTC
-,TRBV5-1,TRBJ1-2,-,CASSNTGNTNYGYTF,TGCGCCAGCAGCAACACAGGGAACACTAACTATGGCTACACCTTC
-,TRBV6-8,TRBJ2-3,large,CASKKCGRLAQYF,TGTGCCAGCAAAAAATGCGGCCGTCTGGCGCAGTATTTT
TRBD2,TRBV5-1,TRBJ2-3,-,CASSLDLAGRNWDTQYF,TGCGCCAGCAGCTTGGATCTAGCGGGGCGAAACTGGGATACGCAGTATTTT
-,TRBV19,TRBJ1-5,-,CASSIWGEYSNQPQHF,TGTGCCAGTAGTATCTGGGGAGAGTATAGCAATCAGCCCCAGCATTTT
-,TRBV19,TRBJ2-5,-,CASSMGSGAFSETQYF,TGTGCCAGTAGTATGGGGTCAGGGGCTTTTTCAGAGACCCAGTACTTC
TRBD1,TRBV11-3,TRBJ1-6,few,CASSPGQRNSPLHF,TGTGCCAGCAGCCCGGGACAGAGAAATTCACCCCTCCACTTT
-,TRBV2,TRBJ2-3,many,CASSEIRVTDTQYF,TGTGCCAGCAGTGAAATTCGGGTCACAGATACGCAGTATTTT
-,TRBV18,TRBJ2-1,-,CASSPQVGSSYNEQFF,TGTGCCAGCTCACCACAGGTCGGGAGCTCCTACAATGAGCAGTTCTTC
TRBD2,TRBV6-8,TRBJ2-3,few,CASSYFPWERGGLDTQYF,TGTGCCAGCAGTTACTTCCCGTGGGAGCGGGGGGGCCTTGATACGCAGTATTTT
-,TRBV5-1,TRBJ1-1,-,CASSPGSARNTEAFF,TGCGCCAGCAGCCCCGGGTCGGCCCGAAACACTGAAGCTTTCTTT
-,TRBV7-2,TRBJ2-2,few,CASSSTVDGELFF,TGTGCTAGCAGCTCCACAGTTGACGGGGAGCTGTTTTTT
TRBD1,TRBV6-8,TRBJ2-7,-,CASSRSGTGKNEQYF,TGTGCCAGCAGCCGGTCAGGGACAGGGAAGAACGAGCAGTACTTC
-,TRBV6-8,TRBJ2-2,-,CASSSLNTGELFF,TGTGCCAGCAGTTCACTGAACACCGGGGAGCTGTTTTTT
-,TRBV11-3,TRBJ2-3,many,CASSSNPGTLDTDTQYF,TGTGCCAGCAGCTCCAACCCCGGGACGCTGGACACAGATACGCAGTATTTT
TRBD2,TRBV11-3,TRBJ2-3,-,CASSSRIAGERKDTQYF,TGTGCCAGCAGCTCCCGGATAGCGGGAGAGCGGAAAGATACGCAGTATTTT
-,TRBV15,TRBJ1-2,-,CATSREAPGVGYTF,TGTGCCACCAGCAGAGAGGCCCCGGGCGTGGGCTACACCTTC
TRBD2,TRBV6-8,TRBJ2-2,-,CASRPFGRSGRAGGSGELFF,TGTGCCAGCAGACCCTTCGGGAGAAGCGGGAGGGCCGGGGGCTCCGGGGAGCTGTTTTTT
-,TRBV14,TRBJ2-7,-,CASSQDPPPYEQYF,TGTGCCAGCAGCCAAGACCCCCCACCCTACGAGCAGTACTTC
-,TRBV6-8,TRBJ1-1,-,CASSGIQGAEAFF,TGTGCCAGCAGTGGGATTCAGGGAGCGGAAGCTTTCTTT
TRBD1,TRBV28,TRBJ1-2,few,CASSPTGPALGYTF,TGTGCCAGCAGCCCGACAGGGCCAGCGCTCGGCTACACCTTC
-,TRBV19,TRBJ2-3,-,CASTLQWGADTQYF,TGTGCCAGTACCCTGCAGTGGGGGGCAGATACGCAGTATTTT
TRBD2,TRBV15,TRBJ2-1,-,CATSRETGLGAEQFF,TGTGCCACCAGCAGGGAAACGGGACTAGGGGCTGAGCAGTTCTTC
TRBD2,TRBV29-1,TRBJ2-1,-,CSGLAGGAYNEQFF,TGCAGCGGACTAGCGGGAGGGGCTTACAATGAGCAGTTCTTC
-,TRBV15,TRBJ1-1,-,CATSRGGRGAEAFF,TGTGCCACCAGCAGAGGAGGTAGGGGGGCTGAAGCTTTCTTT
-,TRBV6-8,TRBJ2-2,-,CASSRGPSNTGELFF,TGTGCCAGCAGTAGGGGTCCCTCGAACACCGGGGAGCTGTTTTTT
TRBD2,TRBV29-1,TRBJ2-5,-,CSVDPSGRDETQYF,TGCAGCGTCGATCCAAGCGGGAGGGATGAGACCCAGTACTTC
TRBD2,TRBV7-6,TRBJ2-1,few,CASSWGGGSYNEQFF,TGTGCCAGCAGCTGGGGGGGTGGGTCCTACAATGAGCAGTTCTTC
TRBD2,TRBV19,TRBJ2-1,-,CASSPGLAGGPSGEQFF,TGTGCCAGTAGTCCGGGACTAGCGGGAGGCCCGAGCGGTGAGCAGTTCTTC
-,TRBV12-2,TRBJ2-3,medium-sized,CASRWRRQASGRGADTQYF,TGTGCAAGTCGCTGGCGGCGGCAGGCTAGCGGGAGGGGGGCAGATACGCAGTATTTT
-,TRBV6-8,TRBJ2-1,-,CASSREGGMSRSYNEQFF,TGTGCCAGCAGTCGTGAAGGGGGAATGAGTCGCTCCTACAATGAGCAGTTCTTC
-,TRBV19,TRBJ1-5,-,CASSPGGYQPQHF,TGTGCCAGTAGCCCGGGGGGATATCAGCCCCAGCATTTT
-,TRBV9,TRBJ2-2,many,CASSVRGLTSWNTGELFF,TGTGCCAGCAGCGTAAGGGGGTTGACTAGCTGGAACACCGGGGAGCTGTTTTTT
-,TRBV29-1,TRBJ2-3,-,CSVESPGGGTDTQYF,TGCAGCGTTGAATCCCCGGGTGGGGGCACAGATACGCAGTATTTT
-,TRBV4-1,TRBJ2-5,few,CASSQDPGRGVGETQYF,TGCGCCAGCAGCCAAGATCCGGGGAGGGGGGTCGGAGAGACCCAGTACTTC
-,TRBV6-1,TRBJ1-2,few,CASSEAEGSYYGYTF,TGTGCCAGCAGTGAAGCGGAGGGCTCGTACTATGGCTACACCTTC
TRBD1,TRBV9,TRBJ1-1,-,CASSGQVNTEAFF,TGTGCCAGCTCGGGACAGGTCAACACTGAAGCTTTCTTT